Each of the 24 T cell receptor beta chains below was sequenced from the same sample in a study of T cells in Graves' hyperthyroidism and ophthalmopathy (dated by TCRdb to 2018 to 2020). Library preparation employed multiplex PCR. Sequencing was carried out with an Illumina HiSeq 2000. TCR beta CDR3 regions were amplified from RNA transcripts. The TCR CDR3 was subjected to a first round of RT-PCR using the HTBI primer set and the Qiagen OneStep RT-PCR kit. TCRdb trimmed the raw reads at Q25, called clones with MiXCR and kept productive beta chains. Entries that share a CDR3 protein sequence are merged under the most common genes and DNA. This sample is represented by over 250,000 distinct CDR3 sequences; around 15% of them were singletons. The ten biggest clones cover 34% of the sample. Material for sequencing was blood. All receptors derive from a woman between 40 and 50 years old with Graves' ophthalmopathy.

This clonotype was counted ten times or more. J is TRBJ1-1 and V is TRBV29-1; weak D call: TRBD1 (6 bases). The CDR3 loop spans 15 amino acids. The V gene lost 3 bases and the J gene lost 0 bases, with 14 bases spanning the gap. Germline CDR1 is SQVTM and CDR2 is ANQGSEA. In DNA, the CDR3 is TGCAGCGTTGATCAGGGGAGCGGTTTGAACACTGAAGCTTTCTTT. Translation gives CSVDQGSGLNTEAFF.

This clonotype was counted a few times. The CDR3 protein is CASRFTNTGELFF. CDR3 nucleotides: TGTGCCAGTAGGTTCACGAACACCGGGGAGCTGTTTTTT. This chain connects TRBV19 to TRBJ2-2; D ambiguous. Germline lookup yields CDR1 LNHDA and CDR2 SQIVND (reference sequence). Trimming pared 6 bases from V and 0 bases from J, leaving 5 bases between. The CDR3 runs 13 residues. Looking up the rest from reference TRBV19 and TRBJ2-2 gives the full variable domain: DGGITQSPKYLFRKEGQNVTLSCEQNLNHDAMYWYRQDPGQGLRLIYYSQIVNDFQKGDIAEGYSVSREKKESFPLTVTSAQKNPTAFYLCASRFTNTGELFFGEGSRLTVL.

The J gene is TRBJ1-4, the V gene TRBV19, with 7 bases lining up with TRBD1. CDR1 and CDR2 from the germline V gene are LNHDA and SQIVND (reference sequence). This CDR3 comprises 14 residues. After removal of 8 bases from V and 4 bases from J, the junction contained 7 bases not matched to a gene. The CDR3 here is CASHTGQINEKLFF. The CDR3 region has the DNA TGTGCCAGTCATACGGGACAGATTAATGAAAAACTGTTTTTT.

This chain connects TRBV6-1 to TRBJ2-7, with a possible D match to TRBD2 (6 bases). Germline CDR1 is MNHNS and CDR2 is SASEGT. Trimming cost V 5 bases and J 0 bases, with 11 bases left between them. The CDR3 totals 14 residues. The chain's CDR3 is CASSSAGPSYEQYF. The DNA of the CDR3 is TGTGCCAGCAGTTCGGCGGGACCCTCCTACGAGCAGTACTTC.

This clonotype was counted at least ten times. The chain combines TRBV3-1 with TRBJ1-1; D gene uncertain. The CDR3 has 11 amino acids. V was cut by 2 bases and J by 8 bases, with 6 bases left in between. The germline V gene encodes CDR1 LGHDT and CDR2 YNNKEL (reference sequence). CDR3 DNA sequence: TGTGCCAGCAGCCAAATAAACGAAGCTTTCTTT. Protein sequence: CASSQINEAFF.

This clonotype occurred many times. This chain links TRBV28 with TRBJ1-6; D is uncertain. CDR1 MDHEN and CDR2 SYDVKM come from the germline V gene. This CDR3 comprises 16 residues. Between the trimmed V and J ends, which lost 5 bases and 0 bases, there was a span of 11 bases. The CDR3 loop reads CASSAPSPSYNSPLHF. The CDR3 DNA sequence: TGTGCCAGCAGTGCTCCTTCCCCCTCCTATAATTCACCCCTCCACTTT.

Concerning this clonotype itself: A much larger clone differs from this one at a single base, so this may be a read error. As DNA, the CDR3 is TGTGCCAGAAGTGATTTCCGGCCGTTCTTC. Protein product: CARSDFRPFF. This chain uses TRBV2 with TRBJ2-1; no definite D call. Germline V lookup: CDR1 SNHLY, CDR2 FYNNEI. The CDR3 is 10 residues long.

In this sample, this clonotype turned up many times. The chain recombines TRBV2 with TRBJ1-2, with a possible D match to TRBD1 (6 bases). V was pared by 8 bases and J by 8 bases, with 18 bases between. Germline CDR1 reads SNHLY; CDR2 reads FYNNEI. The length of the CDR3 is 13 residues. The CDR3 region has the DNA TGTGCCAGCGCCCCCACCGGGACAATCGGCTACACCTTC. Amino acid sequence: CASAPTGTIGYTF.

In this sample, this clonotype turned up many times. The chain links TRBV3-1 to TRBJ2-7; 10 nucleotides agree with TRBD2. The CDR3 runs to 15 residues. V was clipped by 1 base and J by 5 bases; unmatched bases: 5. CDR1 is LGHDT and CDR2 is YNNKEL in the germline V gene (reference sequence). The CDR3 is CASSQGAGGPDEQYF. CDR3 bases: TGTGCCAGCAGCCAAGGAGCGGGAGGGCCGGACGAGCAGTACTTC.

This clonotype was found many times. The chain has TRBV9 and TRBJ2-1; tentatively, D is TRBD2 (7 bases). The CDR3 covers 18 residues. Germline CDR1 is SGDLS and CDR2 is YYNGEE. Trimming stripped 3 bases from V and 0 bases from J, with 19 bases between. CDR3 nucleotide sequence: TGTGCCAGCAGCGCGGGAAGGGGGGGTCCGAGCTCCTACAATGAGCAGTTCTTC. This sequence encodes CASSAGRGGPSSYNEQFF.

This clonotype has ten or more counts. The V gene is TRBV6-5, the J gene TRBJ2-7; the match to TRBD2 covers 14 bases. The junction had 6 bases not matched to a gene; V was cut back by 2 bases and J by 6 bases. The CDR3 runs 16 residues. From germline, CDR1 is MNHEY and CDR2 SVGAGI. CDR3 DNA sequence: TGTGCCAGCAGTTACGGGACTAGCGGGAGTCTCGGCGAGCAGTACTTC. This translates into CASSYGTSGSLGEQYF.

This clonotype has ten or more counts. The chain's CDR3 is CASRRTEGDPNSPLHF. In nucleotides, the CDR3 is TGTGCCAGCAGGAGGACGGAGGGGGATCCGAATTCACCCCTCCACTTT. V gene TRBV6-1 combines with J gene TRBJ1-6, with D tentatively TRBD1 (6 bases). CDR1 MNHNS and CDR2 SASEGT come from the germline V gene. The CDR3 is made up of 16 amino acids. Deletions cut 6 bases from V and 7 bases from J, with 19 bases between.

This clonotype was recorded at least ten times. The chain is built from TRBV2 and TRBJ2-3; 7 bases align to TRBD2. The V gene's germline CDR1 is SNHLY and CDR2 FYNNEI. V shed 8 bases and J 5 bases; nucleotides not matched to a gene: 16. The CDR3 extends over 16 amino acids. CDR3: CASHLTSGDVGDTQYF. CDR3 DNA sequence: TGTGCCAGCCATTTGACCAGCGGGGATGTGGGAGATACGCAGTATTTT.

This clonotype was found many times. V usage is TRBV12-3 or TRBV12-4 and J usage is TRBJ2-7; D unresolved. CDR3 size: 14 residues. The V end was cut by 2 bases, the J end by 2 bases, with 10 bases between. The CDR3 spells CASSLKGPPYEQYF. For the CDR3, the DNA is TGTGCCAGCAGTTTAAAAGGACCCCCCTACGAGCAGTACTTC.

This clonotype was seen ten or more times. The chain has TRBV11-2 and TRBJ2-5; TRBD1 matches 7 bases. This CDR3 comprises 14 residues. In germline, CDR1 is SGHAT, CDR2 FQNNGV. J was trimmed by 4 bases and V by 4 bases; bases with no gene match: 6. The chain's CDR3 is CASSSDRARETQYF. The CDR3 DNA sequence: TGTGCCAGCAGCTCCGACAGGGCACGAGAGACCCAGTACTTC.

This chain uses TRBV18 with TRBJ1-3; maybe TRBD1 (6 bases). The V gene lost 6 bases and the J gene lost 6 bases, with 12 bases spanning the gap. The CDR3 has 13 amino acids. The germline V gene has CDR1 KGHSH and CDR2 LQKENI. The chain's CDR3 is CASSRNRENTIYF. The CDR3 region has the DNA TGTGCCAGCTCGCGAAACAGGGAAAACACCATATATTTT.

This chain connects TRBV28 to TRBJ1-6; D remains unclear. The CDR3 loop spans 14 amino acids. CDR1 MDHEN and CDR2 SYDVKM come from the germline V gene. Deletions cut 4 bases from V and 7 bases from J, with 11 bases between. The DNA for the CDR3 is TGTGCCAGCAGTTCCCTCCGGGTAAATTCACCCCTCCACTTT. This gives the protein CASSSLRVNSPLHF.

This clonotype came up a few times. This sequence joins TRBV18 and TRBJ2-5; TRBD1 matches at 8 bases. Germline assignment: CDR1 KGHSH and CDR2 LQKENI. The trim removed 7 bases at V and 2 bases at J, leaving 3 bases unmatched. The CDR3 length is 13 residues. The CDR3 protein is CASWGQEQETQYF. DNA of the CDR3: TGTGCCAGCTGGGGACAGGAACAAGAGACCCAGTACTTC.

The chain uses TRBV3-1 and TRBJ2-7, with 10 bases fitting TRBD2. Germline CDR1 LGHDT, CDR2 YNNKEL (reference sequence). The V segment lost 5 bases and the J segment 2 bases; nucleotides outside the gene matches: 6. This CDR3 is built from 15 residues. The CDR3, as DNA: TGTGCCAGCAGCGTCACTAGCGGGGATACCTACGAGCAGTACTTC. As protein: CASSVTSGDTYEQYF.

The CDR3 DNA follows: TGCGCCAGCAGCCAAGTCCCGGGGGGGAATCAGCCCCAGCATTTT. Amino acid sequence: CASSQVPGGNQPQHF. The V call is TRBV4-1, the J call TRBJ1-5, with D perhaps matching TRBD1 (5 bases). The germline V gene has CDR1 MGHRA and CDR2 YSYEKL. The CDR3 is 15 amino acids. The V and J ends lost 1 base and 4 bases respectively, with 11 bases between them.

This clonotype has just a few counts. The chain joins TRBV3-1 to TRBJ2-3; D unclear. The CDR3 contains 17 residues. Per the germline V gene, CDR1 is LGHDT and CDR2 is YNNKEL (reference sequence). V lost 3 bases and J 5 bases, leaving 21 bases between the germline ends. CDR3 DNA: TGTGCCAGCAGCCAGCATGTCGACTTTAAAAGGATAGATACGCAGTATTTT. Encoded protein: CASSQHVDFKRIDTQYF.

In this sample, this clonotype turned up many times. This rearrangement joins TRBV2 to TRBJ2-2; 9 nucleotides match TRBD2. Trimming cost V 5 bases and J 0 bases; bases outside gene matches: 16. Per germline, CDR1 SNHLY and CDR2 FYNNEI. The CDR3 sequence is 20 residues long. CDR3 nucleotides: TGTGCCAGCAGTCCCCCGGTAGGGCTAGCGGGGCGGTCGAACACCGGGGAGCTGTTTTTT. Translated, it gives CASSPPVGLAGRSNTGELFF.

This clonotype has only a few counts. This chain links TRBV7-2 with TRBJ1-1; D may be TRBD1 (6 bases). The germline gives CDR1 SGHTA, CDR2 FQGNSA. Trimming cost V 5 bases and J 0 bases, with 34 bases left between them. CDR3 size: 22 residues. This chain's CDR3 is CASSRTSLRDTIGPTMNTEAFF. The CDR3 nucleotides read TGTGCCAGCAGCCGAACCTCCCTGCGGGACACAATAGGGCCCACCATGAACACTGAAGCTTTCTTT.

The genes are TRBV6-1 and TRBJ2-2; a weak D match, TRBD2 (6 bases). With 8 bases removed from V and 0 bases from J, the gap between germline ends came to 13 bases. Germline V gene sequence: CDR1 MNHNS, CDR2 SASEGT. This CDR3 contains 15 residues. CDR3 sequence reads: CASRGGKANTGELFF. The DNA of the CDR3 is TGTGCCAGCCGTGGGGGGAAAGCGAACACCGGGGAGCTGTTTTTT.